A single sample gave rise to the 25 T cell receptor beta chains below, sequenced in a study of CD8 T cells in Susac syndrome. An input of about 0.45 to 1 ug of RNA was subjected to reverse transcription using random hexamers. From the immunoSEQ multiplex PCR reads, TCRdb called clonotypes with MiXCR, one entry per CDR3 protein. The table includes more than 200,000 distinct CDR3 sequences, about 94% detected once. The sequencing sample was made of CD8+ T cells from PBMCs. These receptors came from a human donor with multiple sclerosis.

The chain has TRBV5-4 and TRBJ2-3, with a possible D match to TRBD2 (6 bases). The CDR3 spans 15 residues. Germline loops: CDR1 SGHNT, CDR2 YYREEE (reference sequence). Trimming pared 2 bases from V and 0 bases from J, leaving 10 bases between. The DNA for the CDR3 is TGTGCCAGCAGCTTCGGAGGGGCTAGCACAGATACGCAGTATTTT. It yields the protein CASSFGGASTDTQYF.

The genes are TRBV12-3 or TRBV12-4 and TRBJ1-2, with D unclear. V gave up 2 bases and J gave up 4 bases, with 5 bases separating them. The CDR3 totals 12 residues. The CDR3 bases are TGTGCCAGCAGTTTACTAACCTATGGCTACACCTTC. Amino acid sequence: CASSLLTYGYTF.

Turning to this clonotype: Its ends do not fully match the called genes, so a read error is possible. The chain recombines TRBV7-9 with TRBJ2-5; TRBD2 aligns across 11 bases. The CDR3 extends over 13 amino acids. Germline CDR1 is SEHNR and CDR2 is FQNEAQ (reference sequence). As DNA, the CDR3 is TGCCATTCGGCTAGCGGGGGGTCGGAGACCCAGTACTTC. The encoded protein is CHSASGGSETQYF.

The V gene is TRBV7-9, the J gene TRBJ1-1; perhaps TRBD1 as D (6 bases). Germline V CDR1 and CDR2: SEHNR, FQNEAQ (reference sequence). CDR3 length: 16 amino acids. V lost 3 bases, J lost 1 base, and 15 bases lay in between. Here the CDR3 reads CASSFLIQGGNTEAFF. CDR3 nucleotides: TGTGCCAGCAGCTTCCTAATACAGGGAGGGAACACTGAAGCTTTCTTT. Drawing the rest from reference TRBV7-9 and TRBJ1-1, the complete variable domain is DTGVSQNPRHKITKRGQNVTFRCDPISEHNRLYWYRQTLGQGPEFLTYFQNEAQLEKSRLLSDRFSAERPKGSFSTLEIQRTEQGDSAMYLCASSFLIQGGNTEAFFGQGTRLTVV.

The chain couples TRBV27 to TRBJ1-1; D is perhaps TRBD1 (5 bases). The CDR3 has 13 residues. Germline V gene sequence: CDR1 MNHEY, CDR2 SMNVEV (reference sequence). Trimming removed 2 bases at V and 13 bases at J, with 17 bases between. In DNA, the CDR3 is TGTGCCAGCAGTTTAGGTCGGACAACGATGGTTTTCTTT. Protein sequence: CASSLGRTTMVFF.

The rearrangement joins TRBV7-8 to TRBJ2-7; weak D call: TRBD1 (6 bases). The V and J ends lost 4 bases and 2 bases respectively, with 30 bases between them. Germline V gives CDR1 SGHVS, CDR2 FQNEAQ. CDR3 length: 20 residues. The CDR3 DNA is TGTGCCAGCAGCTCTGAGCCTGGGGACACCCCATTCGGATCACCCTACGAGCAGTACTTC. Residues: CASSSEPGDTPFGSPYEQYF.

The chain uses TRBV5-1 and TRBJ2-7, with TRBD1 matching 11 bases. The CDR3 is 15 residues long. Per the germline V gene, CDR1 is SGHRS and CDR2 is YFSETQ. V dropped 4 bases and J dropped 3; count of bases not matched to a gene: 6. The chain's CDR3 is CASSLGTGGGYEQYF. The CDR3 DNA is TGCGCCAGCAGCCTAGGGACAGGGGGGGGCTACGAGCAGTACTTC.

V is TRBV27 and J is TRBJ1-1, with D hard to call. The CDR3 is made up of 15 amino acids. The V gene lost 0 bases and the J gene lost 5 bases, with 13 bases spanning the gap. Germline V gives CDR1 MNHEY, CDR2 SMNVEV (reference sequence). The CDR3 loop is CASSLSLVGATEAFF. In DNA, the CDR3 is TGTGCCAGCAGTTTATCTCTCGTAGGTGCTACTGAAGCTTTCTTT.

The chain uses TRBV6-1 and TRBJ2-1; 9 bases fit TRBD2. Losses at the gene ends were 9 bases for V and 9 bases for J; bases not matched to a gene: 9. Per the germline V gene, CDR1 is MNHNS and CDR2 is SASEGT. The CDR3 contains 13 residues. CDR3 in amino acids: CASIPGLAPEQFF. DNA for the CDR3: TGTGCCAGTATTCCGGGACTAGCACCTGAGCAGTTCTTC.

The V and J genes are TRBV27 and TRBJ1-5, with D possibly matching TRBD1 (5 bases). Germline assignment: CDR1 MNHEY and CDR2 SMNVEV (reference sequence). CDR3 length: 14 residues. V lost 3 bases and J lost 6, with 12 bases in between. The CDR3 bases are TGTGCCAGCAGTTTCGTCCAGGGTAGTCAGCCCCAGCATTTT. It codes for CASSFVQGSQPQHF.

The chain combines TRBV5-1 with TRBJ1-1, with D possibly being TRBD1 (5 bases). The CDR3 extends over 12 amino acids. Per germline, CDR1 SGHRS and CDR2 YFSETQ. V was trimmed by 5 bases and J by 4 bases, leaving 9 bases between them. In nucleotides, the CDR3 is TGCGCCAGCAGAGCCGGGGCCACTGAAGCTTTCTTT. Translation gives CASRAGATEAFF.

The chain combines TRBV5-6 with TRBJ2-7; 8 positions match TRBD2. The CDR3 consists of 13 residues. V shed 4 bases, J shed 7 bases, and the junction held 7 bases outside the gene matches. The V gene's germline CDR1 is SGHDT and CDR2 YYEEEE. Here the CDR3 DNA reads TGTGCCAGCAGCCCTGGGACTAGAGATGAGCAGTACTTC. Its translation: CASSPGTRDEQYF.

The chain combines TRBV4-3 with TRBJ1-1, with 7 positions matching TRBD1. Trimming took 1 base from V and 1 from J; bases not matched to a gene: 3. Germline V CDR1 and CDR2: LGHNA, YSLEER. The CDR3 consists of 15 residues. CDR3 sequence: CASSQGQGGNTEAFF. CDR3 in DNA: TGCGCCAGCAGCCAAGGACAGGGCGGGAACACTGAAGCTTTCTTT.

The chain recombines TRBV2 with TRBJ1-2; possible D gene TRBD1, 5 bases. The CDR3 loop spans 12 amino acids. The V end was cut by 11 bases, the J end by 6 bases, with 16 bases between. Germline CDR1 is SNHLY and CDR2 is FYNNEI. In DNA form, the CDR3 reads TGTGCCCACAGGAGGGTAGATGATGGCTACACCTTC. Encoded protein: CAHRRVDDGYTF.

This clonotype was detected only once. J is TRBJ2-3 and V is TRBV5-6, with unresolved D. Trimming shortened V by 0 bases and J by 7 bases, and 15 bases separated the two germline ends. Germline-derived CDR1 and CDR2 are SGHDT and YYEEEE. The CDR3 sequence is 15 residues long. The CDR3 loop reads CASSLDEYPPNTQYF. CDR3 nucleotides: TGTGCCAGCAGCTTGGACGAGTACCCACCCAATACGCAGTATTTT.

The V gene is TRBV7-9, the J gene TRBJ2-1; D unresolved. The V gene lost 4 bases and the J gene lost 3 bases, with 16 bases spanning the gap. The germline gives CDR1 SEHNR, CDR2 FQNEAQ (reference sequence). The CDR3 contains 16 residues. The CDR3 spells CASSSETESYYNEQFF. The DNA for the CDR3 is TGTGCCAGCAGCTCCGAAACAGAATCGTACTACAATGAGCAGTTCTTC. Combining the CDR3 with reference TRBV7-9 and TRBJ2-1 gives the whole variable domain DTGVSQNPRHKITKRGQNVTFRCDPISEHNRLYWYRQTLGQGPEFLTYFQNEAQLEKSRLLSDRFSAERPKGSFSTLEIQRTEQGDSAMYLCASSSETESYYNEQFFGPGTRLTVL.

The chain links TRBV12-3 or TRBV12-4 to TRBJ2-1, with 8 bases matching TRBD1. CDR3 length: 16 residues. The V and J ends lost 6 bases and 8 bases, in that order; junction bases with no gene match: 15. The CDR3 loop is CASRGGQAVRGDEQFF. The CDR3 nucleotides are TGTGCCAGCAGGGGGGGACAGGCGGTGAGGGGGGATGAGCAGTTCTTC.

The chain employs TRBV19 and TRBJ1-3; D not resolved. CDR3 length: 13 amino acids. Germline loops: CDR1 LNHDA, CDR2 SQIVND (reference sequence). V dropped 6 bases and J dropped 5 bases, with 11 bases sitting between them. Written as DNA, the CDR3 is TGTGCCAGTAGCCACGGCGGTAGAAACACCATATATTTT. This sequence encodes CASSHGGRNTIYF.

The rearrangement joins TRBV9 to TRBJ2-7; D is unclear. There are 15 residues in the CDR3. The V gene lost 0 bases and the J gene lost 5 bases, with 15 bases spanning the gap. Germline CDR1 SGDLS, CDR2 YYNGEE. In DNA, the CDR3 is TGTGCCAGCAGCGTAGCCCCTGACCCCACGGACGAGCAGTACTTC. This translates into CASSVAPDPTDEQYF. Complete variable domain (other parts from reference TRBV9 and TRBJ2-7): DSGVTQTPKHLITATGQRVTLRCSPRSGDLSVYWYQQSLDQGLQFLIQYYNGEERAKGNILERFSAQQFPDLHSELNLSSLELGDSALYFCASSVAPDPTDEQYFGPGTRLTVT.

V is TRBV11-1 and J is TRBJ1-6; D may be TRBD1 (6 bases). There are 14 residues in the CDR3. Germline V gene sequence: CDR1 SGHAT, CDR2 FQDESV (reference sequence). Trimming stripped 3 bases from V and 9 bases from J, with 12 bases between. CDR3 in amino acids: CASSLTRGRSPLHF. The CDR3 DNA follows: TGTGCCAGCAGCTTGACCAGGGGACGTTCACCCCTCCACTTT.

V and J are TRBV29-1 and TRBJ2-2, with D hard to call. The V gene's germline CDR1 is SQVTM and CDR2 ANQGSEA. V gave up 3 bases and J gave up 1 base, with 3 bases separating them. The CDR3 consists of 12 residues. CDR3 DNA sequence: TGCAGCGTTGAGAGGAACACCGGGGAGCTGTTTTTT. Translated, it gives CSVERNTGELFF.

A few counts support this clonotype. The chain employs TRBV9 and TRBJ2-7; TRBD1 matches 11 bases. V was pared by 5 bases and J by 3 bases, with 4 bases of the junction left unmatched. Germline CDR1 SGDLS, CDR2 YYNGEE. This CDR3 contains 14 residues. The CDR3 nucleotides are TGTGCCAGCAGTGCCGGGACAGGGGGCTACGAGCAGTACTTC. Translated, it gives CASSAGTGGYEQYF. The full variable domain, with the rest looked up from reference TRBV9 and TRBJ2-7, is DSGVTQTPKHLITATGQRVTLRCSPRSGDLSVYWYQQSLDQGLQFLIQYYNGEERAKGNILERFSAQQFPDLHSELNLSSLELGDSALYFCASSAGTGGYEQYFGPGTRLTVT.

The CDR3 loop reads CASSRKPGGMNTEAFF. The DNA of the CDR3 is TGCGCCAGCAGCCGAAAACCAGGGGGGATGAACACTGAAGCTTTCTTT. V is TRBV4-1 and J is TRBJ1-1; 7 bases fit TRBD1. The germline V gene encodes CDR1 MGHRA and CDR2 YSYEKL. The junction had 8 bases not matched to a gene; V was cut back by 4 bases and J by 0 bases. This CDR3 has 16 residues.

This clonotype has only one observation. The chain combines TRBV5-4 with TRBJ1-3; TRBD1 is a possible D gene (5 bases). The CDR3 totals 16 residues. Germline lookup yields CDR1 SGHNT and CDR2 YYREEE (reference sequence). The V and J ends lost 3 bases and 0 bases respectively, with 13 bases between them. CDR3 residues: CASSSLSGDSGNTIYF. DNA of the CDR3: TGTGCCAGCAGCTCCCTCTCGGGGGACTCTGGAAACACCATATATTTT.

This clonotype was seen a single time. The CDR3 DNA follows: TGTGCCAGCAGCCGGCCCGCGACAGGTCACACTGAAGCTTTCTTT. Its protein product is CASSRPATGHTEAFF. This rearrangement joins TRBV12-3 or TRBV12-4 to TRBJ1-1; tentatively, D is TRBD1 (6 bases). The CDR3 length is 15 residues. Between the trimmed V and J ends, which lost 6 bases and 3 bases, there was a span of 17 bases.